The 8 T cell receptor beta chains below were found in one sample sequenced in a study of T-cell memory formation after mild COVID-19. MiXCR was run by TCRdb on the 5' RACE reads, yielding one entry per CDR3 protein. The data show 500,000 to 600,000 distinct CDR3 sequences, over 15% seen once. What was sequenced was PBMCs or a T cell subset sorted from them (not recorded which). Every receptor here comes from an adult woman who had mild COVID-19 (a few samples of this study predate the infection). Cell type and time point are not known.

The chain is built from TRBV24-1 and TRBJ1-1, with 8 bases aligning to TRBD1. The V segment lost 7 bases and the J segment 1 base; nucleotides outside the gene matches: 4. This CDR3 comprises 14 residues. CDR1 and CDR2 from the germline V gene are KGHDR and SFDVKD. The CDR3 coding sequence is TGTGCCACCAGATCCGGGACAGGGAACACTGAAGCTTTCTTT. Its translation is CATRSGTGNTEAFF.

This chain links TRBV2 with TRBJ2-7, with D perhaps matching TRBD1 (6 bases). CDR3 length equals 15 residues. Germline lookup yields CDR1 SNHLY and CDR2 FYNNEI. The germline V and J ends were trimmed by 5 bases and 0 bases, with 14 bases remaining between them. In DNA form, the CDR3 reads TGTGCCAGCAGTTCGCACAGGGAAAGCTCCTACGAGCAGTACTTC. Translating gives CASSSHRESSYEQYF.

This clonotype was observed many times. The chain couples TRBV5-1 to TRBJ1-2; 7 nucleotides match TRBD1. With V trimmed by 4 bases and J by 0 bases, 6 bases remained unmatched. The CDR3 is 15 amino acids. CDR1 and CDR2 from the germline V gene are SGHRS and YFSETQ. Here the CDR3 DNA reads TGCGCCAGCAGCCCACGGACAGGTTCTAACTATGGCTACACCTTC. Encoded protein: CASSPRTGSNYGYTF.

The chain has TRBV5-1 and TRBJ2-7, with D possibly being TRBD1 or TRBD2 (5 bases each). The CDR3 spans 13 residues. Germline values: CDR1 SGHRS, CDR2 YFSETQ. The V end lost 6 bases, the J end lost 4 bases, and 14 bases lay between the germline ends. CDR3 nucleotide sequence: TGCGCCAGCACCCGGGACGGTCGTTACGAGCAGTACTTC. This codes for CASTRDGRYEQYF.

The chain employs TRBV7-8 and TRBJ2-1; 10 bases agree with TRBD2. Germline values: CDR1 SGHVS, CDR2 FQNEAQ. This CDR3 has 18 residues. The J segment lost 2 bases and the V segment lost 5 bases, leaving 12 bases of the junction unmatched. CDR3 nucleotide sequence: TGTGCCAGCAGCGCCCCGGGTCTAGCGGGGGCCACCTACAATGAGCAGTTCTTC. Translation gives CASSAPGLAGATYNEQFF.

The V and J genes are TRBV9 and TRBJ2-1; 8 bases agree with TRBD2. CDR1 is SGDLS, CDR2 YYNGEE, per germline. The CDR3 loop spans 14 amino acids. V shed 2 bases and J 6 bases; nucleotides not matched to a gene: 4. CDR3 in amino acids: CASSVMGTSNEQFF. The DNA of the CDR3 is TGTGCCAGCAGCGTTATGGGGACTAGCAATGAGCAGTTCTTC.

This clonotype was recorded a few times. This chain links TRBV12-5 with TRBJ2-1; 7 nucleotides align to TRBD2. The CDR3 is 15 amino acids. Germline V lookup: CDR1 LGHNT, CDR2 FRNRAP. J was trimmed by 4 bases and V by 1 base; bases with no gene match: 4. The CDR3 bases are TGTGCTAGTGGTTTGGGACTAGCAATTTACAATGAGCAGTTCTTC. Amino acid sequence: CASGLGLAIYNEQFF.

V usage is TRBV7-3 and J usage is TRBJ2-2; D unclear. Germline-derived CDR1 and CDR2 are SGHTA and FQGTGA. Trimming removed 5 bases at V and 5 bases at J, with 9 bases between. The CDR3 is 13 amino acids. CDR3 DNA sequence: TGTGCCAGCAGCCCCCGGAAGACCGGGGAGCTGTTTTTT. Translated, it gives CASSPRKTGELFF.